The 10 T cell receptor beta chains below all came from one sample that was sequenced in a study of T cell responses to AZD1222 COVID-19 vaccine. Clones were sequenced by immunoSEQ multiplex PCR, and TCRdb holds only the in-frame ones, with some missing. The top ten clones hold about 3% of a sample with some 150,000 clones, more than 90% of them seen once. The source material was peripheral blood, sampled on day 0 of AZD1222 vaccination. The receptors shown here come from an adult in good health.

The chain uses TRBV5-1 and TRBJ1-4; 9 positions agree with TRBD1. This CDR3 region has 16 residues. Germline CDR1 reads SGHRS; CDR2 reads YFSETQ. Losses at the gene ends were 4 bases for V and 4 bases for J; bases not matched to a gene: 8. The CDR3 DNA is TGCGCCAGCAGCGGCGGGACAGGGAATGGTAATGAAAAACTGTTTTTT. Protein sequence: CASSGGTGNGNEKLFF.

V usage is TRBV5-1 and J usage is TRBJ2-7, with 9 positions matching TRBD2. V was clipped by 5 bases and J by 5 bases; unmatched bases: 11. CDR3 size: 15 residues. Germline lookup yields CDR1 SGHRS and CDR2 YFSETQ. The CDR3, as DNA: TGCGCCAGCAGATTTTATAGCGGGAGTTTCGACGAGCAGTACTTC. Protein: CASRFYSGSFDEQYF.

The CDR3 is CASRSLGFGANTIYF. The CDR3 DNA sequence: TGTGCCAGCAGGAGCCTGGGATTCGGGGCAAACACCATATATTTT. The chain recombines TRBV27 with TRBJ1-3, with D possibly TRBD1 on 5 matching bases. Germline-derived CDR1 and CDR2 are MNHEY and SMNVEV (reference sequence). The V end was cut by 6 bases, the J end by 6 bases, with 18 bases between. This CDR3 comprises 15 residues.

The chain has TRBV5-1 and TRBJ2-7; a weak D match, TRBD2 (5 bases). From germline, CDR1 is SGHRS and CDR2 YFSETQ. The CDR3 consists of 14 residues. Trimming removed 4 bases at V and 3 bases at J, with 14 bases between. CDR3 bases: TGCGCCAGCAGCGCGGACCAAGGAGGCTACGAGCAGTACTTC. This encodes CASSADQGGYEQYF.

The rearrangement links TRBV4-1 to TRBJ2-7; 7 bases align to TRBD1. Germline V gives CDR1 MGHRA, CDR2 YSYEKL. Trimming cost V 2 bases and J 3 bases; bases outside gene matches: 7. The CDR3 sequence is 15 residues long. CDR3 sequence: CASSQRTGPHYEQYF. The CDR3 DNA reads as TGCGCCAGCAGCCAACGGACAGGCCCTCACTACGAGCAGTACTTC.

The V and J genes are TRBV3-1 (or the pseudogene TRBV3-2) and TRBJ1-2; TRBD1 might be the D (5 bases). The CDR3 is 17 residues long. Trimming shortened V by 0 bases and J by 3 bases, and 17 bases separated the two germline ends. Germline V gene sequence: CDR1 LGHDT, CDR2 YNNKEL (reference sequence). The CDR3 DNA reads TGTGCCAGCAGCCAAGAGTTTCTAGGGGCGTATGACTATGGCTACACCTTC. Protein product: CASSQEFLGAYDYGYTF.

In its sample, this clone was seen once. CDR3 bases: TGTGCCAGCAGCGACCGACTAGCGGGAGGGATCGAGCAGTACTTC. This gives the protein CASSDRLAGGIEQYF. The gene calls are TRBV7-2 and TRBJ2-7; 14 bases match TRBD2. The CDR3 has 15 residues. CDR1 is SGHTA, CDR2 FQGNSA, per germline. V lost 5 bases to trimming and J lost 6 bases; unmatched junction nucleotides: 6.

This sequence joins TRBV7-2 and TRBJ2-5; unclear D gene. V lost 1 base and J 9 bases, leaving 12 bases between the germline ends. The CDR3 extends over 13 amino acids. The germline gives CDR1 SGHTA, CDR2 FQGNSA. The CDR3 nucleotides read TGTGCCAGCAGCTTAGACCCCCCCGGCCCCCAGTACTTC. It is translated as CASSLDPPGPQYF.

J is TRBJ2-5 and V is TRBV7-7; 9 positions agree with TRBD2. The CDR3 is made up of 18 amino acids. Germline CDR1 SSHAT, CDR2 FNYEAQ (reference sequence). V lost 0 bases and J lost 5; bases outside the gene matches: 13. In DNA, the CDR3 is TGTGCCAGCAGCTTAGCTGGGCTTGCGGGAGGGCCGGAGGAGACCCAGTACTTC. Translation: CASSLAGLAGGPEETQYF.

The chain's CDR3 is CASTLSSGSGELFF. The CDR3 nucleotides are TGTGCCAGCACGTTATCCAGCGGGAGCGGGGAGCTGTTTTTT. This chain connects TRBV4-2 to TRBJ2-2; 8 nucleotides align to TRBD2. There are 14 residues in the CDR3. V lost 7 bases, J lost 7 bases, and 8 bases stayed unmatched. Germline CDR1 reads LGHNA; CDR2 reads YNFKEQ.